The next 21 T cell receptor beta chains were all read from a single sample in a study of CD8+CD57+ T cells in acquired aplastic anemia. Both TCR beta VDJ combination and CDR3 sequence profiling were carried out. Genomic DNA was the template for this profiling. Via MiXCR, TCRdb re-called the reads, giving one row per CDR3 protein. This sample carries about 470,000 distinct CDR3 sequences, approximately 32% of them seen once, and the ten largest clones take under 0.95%. Patients chosen for sequencing had shown CD8+CD57+ cell expansion by flow cytometry. The material sequenced was sorted CD4+, CD8+, or CD8+CD57+ T cells (not recorded which) from PBMCs. Receptors originate from a human donor with aplastic anemia.

This clonotype was picked up many times. The rearrangement links TRBV2 to TRBJ2-7; D gene uncertain. The CDR3 spans 10 residues. Trimming cost V 5 bases and J 3 bases, with 2 bases left between them. The germline gives CDR1 SNHLY, CDR2 FYNNEI. The CDR3 DNA sequence: TGTGCCAGCAGTAACTACGAGCAGTACTTC. Translated: CASSNYEQYF.

This chain connects TRBV14 to TRBJ1-6, with D maybe TRBD1 (6 bases). This CDR3 has 16 amino acids. The V end was cut by 0 bases, the J end by 7 bases, with 13 bases between. Per the germline V gene, CDR1 is SGHDN and CDR2 is FVKESK. The CDR3 spells CASSQEGGALNSPLHF. The CDR3 DNA reads as TGTGCCAGCAGCCAAGAAGGGGGGGCCCTAAATTCACCCCTCCACTTT.

This clonotype was recorded at least ten times. The rearrangement joins TRBV7-2 to TRBJ2-5; 10 nucleotides align to TRBD2. Germline V CDR1 and CDR2: SGHTA, FQGNSA. This CDR3 is 16 amino acids long. Trimming took 2 bases from V and 2 from J; bases not matched to a gene: 5. Here the CDR3 reads CASSLSLSGGQETQYF. The CDR3 DNA follows: TGTGCCAGCAGCTTATCCCTTAGCGGGGGGCAAGAGACCCAGTACTTC.

In this sample, this clonotype turned up a few times. Since a much larger clone is just one base distant, this may be a read error. The gene calls are TRBV9 and TRBJ1-1, with D possibly TRBD1 on 6 matching bases. This CDR3 is 13 amino acids long. Germline V CDR1 and CDR2: SGDLS, YYNGEE. The V gene lost 4 bases and the J gene lost 10 bases, with 17 bases spanning the gap. CDR3 coding DNA: TGTGCCAGCAGCCCATGGGGCAGGGGATCAGCTTTCTTT. This codes for CASSPWGRGSAFF.

Concerning this clonotype: Germline and junction disagree at one end, which may indicate a read error. V and J are TRBV7-6 and TRBJ1-5; the D is unclear. Looked up from germline, CDR1 is SGHVS and CDR2 is FNYEAQ. This CDR3 is built from 15 residues. The CDR3 loop reads CARSFGLGLEGPQHF. The CDR3 DNA is TGTGCCCGCAGCTTCGGTCTAGGGCTGGAAGGGCCCCAGCATTTT.

This clonotype turned up a few times. The chain has TRBV9 and TRBJ1-3; D may be TRBD1 (5 bases). The CDR3 is made up of 16 amino acids. Germline-derived CDR1 and CDR2 are SGDLS and YYNGEE. V was clipped by 1 base and J by 6 bases, with 17 bases between them. CDR3 DNA sequence: TGTGCCAGCAGCGTAAATTTCAGGGAAGTTGAAAACACCATATATTTT. It translates to CASSVNFREVENTIYF.

The table lists this clonotype with a few counts. J is TRBJ1-2 and V is TRBV2; 8 positions agree with TRBD1. Germline CDR1 is SNHLY and CDR2 is FYNNEI. V shed 6 bases and J 5 bases; nucleotides not matched to a gene: 8. This CDR3 contains 14 residues. The CDR3 loop is CASRSRDRSYGYTF. The CDR3 DNA reads as TGTGCCAGCAGGTCCAGGGACAGGTCGTATGGCTACACCTTC.

This clonotype was seen ten or more times. The J gene is TRBJ2-7, the V gene TRBV7-2, with D maybe TRBD1 (6 bases). The CDR3 runs 13 residues. CDR1 is SGHTA, CDR2 FQGNSA, per germline. V lost 5 bases and J 4 bases, leaving 12 bases between the germline ends. CDR3: CASSTRGGYEQYF. The CDR3 coding sequence is TGTGCCAGCAGCACCCGAGGGGGTTACGAGCAGTACTTC.

The V gene is TRBV3-1, the J gene TRBJ1-2; D gene unclear. CDR3 length: 14 amino acids. V was trimmed by 0 bases and J by 7 bases, leaving 12 bases between them. Per germline, CDR1 LGHDT and CDR2 YNNKEL (reference sequence). CDR3 amino acids: CASSQDGPVGGYTF. CDR3 bases: TGTGCCAGCAGCCAAGACGGCCCCGTGGGTGGCTACACCTTC.

In its sample, this clonotype was seen many times. For the CDR3, the DNA is TGTGCCAGTAGTATAGACCCCGGTGTCAGGGTGGGTCAGCCCCAGCATTTT. Translation gives CASSIDPGVRVGQPQHF. The V call is TRBV19, the J call TRBJ1-5; tentative D call: TRBD1 (5 bases). Germline V gene sequence: CDR1 LNHDA, CDR2 SQIVND (reference sequence). The V gene lost 0 bases and the J gene lost 6 bases, with 18 bases spanning the gap. The CDR3 consists of 17 residues.

A note on this clonotype: At one boundary the junction diverges from the germline segment, which might be a read error. This chain connects TRBV10-3 to TRBJ2-1; D is possibly TRBD2 (6 bases). This CDR3 has 14 residues. The germline V gene has CDR1 ENHRY and CDR2 SYGVKD. Here the CDR3 reads CASSAGREYNEQFF. The DNA for the CDR3 is TGTGCCAGCAGTGCGGGACGAGAATACAATGAGCAGTTCTTC.

V usage is TRBV11-3 and J usage is TRBJ2-5; D is perhaps TRBD1 (5 bases). Looked up from germline, CDR1 is SGHNT and CDR2 is YENEEA. With 5 bases removed from V and 4 bases from J, the gap between germline ends came to 14 bases. The CDR3 is 14 residues long. CDR3 protein: CASSNRLGLETQYF. CDR3 in DNA: TGTGCCAGCAGCAACAGGTTGGGTTTAGAGACCCAGTACTTC.

The chain couples TRBV24-1 to TRBJ2-2; weak D call: TRBD1 (5 bases). The CDR3 is made up of 18 amino acids. V dropped 0 bases and J dropped 0 bases, with 13 bases sitting between them. From germline, CDR1 is KGHDR and CDR2 SFDVKD. The chain's CDR3 is CATSDLGAGFANTGELFF. The CDR3 DNA reads as TGTGCCACCAGTGATTTGGGGGCAGGGTTCGCGAACACCGGGGAGCTGTTTTTT.

Turning to this clonotype: This may be a read error: a much more frequent sequence differs by one nucleotide. The rearrangement uses TRBV7-8 and TRBJ2-5; tentatively, D is TRBD1 or TRBD2 (5 bases each). The CDR3 runs to 14 residues. Per the germline V gene, CDR1 is SGHVS and CDR2 is FQNEAQ. Trimming cost V 5 bases and J 2 bases, with 12 bases left between them. Here the CDR3 reads CASSAWDGQETQYF. The DNA of the CDR3 is TGTGCCAGCAGCGCCTGGGACGGACAAGAGACCCAGTACTTC.

The rearrangement links TRBV24-1 to TRBJ2-3, with 8 nucleotides matching TRBD2. CDR1 and CDR2 from the germline V gene are KGHDR and SFDVKD. J gave up 1 base and V 4 bases, and 6 bases lay outside the gene matches. The CDR3 is made up of 16 amino acids. CDR3 coding DNA: TGTGCCACCAGTGACTATAAAGCGGGGGGCACAGATACGCAGTATTTT. Its translation is CATSDYKAGGTDTQYF.

The chain couples TRBV7-9 to TRBJ1-6; the match to TRBD1 covers 8 bases. Trimming took 5 bases from V and 9 from J; bases not matched to a gene: 9. Germline CDR1 and CDR2: SEHNR and FQNEAQ (reference sequence). The CDR3 spans 15 residues. The CDR3 protein is CASSTQTGERSPLHF. As DNA, the CDR3 is TGTGCCAGCAGCACCCAGACAGGGGAACGTTCACCCCTCCACTTT.

In the case of this clonotype: Germline is not matched at one junction end, which may reflect a read error. The rearrangement joins TRBV12-3 or TRBV12-4 to TRBJ1-2; perhaps TRBD1 as D (5 bases). The CDR3 covers 15 residues. This chain's CDR3 is CASRPPGPGMSGCTF. CDR3 nucleotide sequence: TGTGCCAGCAGGCCACCGGGACCCGGCATGTCAGGCTGCACCTTC.

Notes on this clonotype: At one end the junction does not follow the germline gene, possibly because of a read error. The chain is built from TRBV10-3 and TRBJ1-6, with D possibly matching TRBD1 (5 bases). Germline loops: CDR1 ENHRY, CDR2 SYGVKD. This CDR3 has 17 amino acids. The CDR3 DNA sequence: TGTGCCACCAGTGATTGCGGCAGGCCGGGGCCCAATTCACCCCTCCACTTT. Translating it yields CATSDCGRPGPNSPLHF.

This clonotype was detected only a few times. The junction departs from the called germline gene at one end, perhaps through a read error. This sequence joins TRBV7-2 and TRBJ1-1; D is unresolved. Germline V CDR1 and CDR2: SGHTA, FQGNSA. The CDR3 extends over 12 amino acids. CDR3 nucleotides: TGTGCCAGCAGCCGAATAGACACTGGAGCTTTCTTT. This encodes CASSRIDTGAFF.

This clonotype was picked up many times. The genes are TRBV19 and TRBJ1-6; D is unresolved. The CDR3 extends over 14 amino acids. The V end lost 2 bases, the J end lost 14 bases, and 16 bases lay between the germline ends. CDR1 is LNHDA and CDR2 is SQIVND in the germline V gene (reference sequence). The CDR3 here is CASSIPYGPDTLHF. DNA of the CDR3: TGTGCCAGTAGTATACCCTATGGACCTGATACCCTCCACTTT.

This clonotype was detected only once. This chain joins TRBV10-3 and TRBJ1-5; perhaps TRBD1 as D (5 bases). CDR1 is ENHRY and CDR2 is SYGVKD in the germline V gene. V was trimmed by 0 bases and J by 6 bases, leaving 15 bases between them. The CDR3 runs to 16 residues. For the CDR3, the DNA is TGTGCCATCAGTGAGTCGAAATCAGGGAATTTTCAGCCCCAGCATTTT. It encodes CAISESKSGNFQPQHF.